This T cell receptor (beta chain) was observed in a study of T-cell reconstitution after alpha-beta-depleted transplantation in children. Preparation of the TCRbeta library used unique molecular identifiers. Via MiXCR, TCRdb re-called the PCR reads, giving one row per CDR3 protein. The sample holds about 91,000 distinct CDR3 sequences; more than 7% are singletons and the top ten take just under 7%. This clonotype was counted only a few times. Trimming pared 0 bases from V and 10 bases from J, leaving 11 bases between. This CDR3 contains 13 residues. CDR1 and CDR2 (germline): SGHRS, YFSETQ. The chain has TRBV5-1 and TRBJ2-1; maybe TRBD2 (5 bases). The sequencing here drew on PBMCs from the stem cell graft donor, taken from the stem cell graft. This TCR came from a human donor who donated a stem cell graft to a child with congenital amegakaryocytic thrombocytopenia. CDR3 residues: CASSLAGEGEQFF. The CDR3 bases are TGCGCCAGCAGCTTGGCCGGGGAAGGAGAGCAGTTCTTC.